This T cell receptor beta chain was sequenced for a study of CD8+ T cells in alopecia areata. Study background: Disease severity was quantified as SALT score of affected scalp area. Study-wide results and caveats: Clonality exceeded that of normal scalp in lesional scalp, most notably in alopecia totalis/universalis. Many expanded lesional clones remained in scalp and blood on tofacitinib.

Treatment noted: oral pan-JAK inhibitor, 5-10 mg twice daily. As part of sample collection, lesional scalp punch biopsies and peripheral blood were taken from alopecia areata patients. About this clone itself: Its antigen is unknown.

Per germline, CDR1 MNHEY and CDR2 SMNVEV (reference sequence). Trimming removed 2 bases from V and 2 bases from J, with 10 bases in between. The CDR3 runs 16 residues. Sequencing relied on a cDNA template that was reverse transcribed from extracted RNA. Generated by immunoSEQ multiplex PCR, the TCRdb table keeps only in-frame clones and is missing some. The data hold about 210,000 clones, with less than 65% observed a single time. The sequence derives from a human donor with alopecia areata. Sample: CD4+ T cells sorted from blood, taken at week 4, from a patient treated with tofacitinib. This chain uses TRBV27 with TRBJ2-6; tentative D call: TRBD1 (6 bases). The CDR3 loop is CASSLTGSTGANVLTF. The CDR3 DNA is TGTGCCAGCAGTTTAACAGGGAGTACTGGGGCCAACGTCCTGACTTTC.